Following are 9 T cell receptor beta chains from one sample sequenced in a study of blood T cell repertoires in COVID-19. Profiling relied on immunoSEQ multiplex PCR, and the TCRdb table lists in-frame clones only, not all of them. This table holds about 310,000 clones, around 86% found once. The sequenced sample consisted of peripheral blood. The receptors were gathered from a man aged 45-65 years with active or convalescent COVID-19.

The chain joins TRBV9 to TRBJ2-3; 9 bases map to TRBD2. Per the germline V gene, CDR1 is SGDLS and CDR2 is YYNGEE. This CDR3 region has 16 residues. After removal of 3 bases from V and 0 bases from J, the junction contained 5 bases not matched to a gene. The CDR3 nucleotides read TGTGCCAGCAGCGCCCAACTAGCGGGCAGCACAGATACGCAGTATTTT. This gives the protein CASSAQLAGSTDTQYF.

The CDR3 loop is CASSQPGLAGVVEQFF. The CDR3 nucleotides read TGTGCCAGCAGCCAACCCGGACTAGCGGGAGTGGTTGAGCAGTTCTTC. The chain has TRBV7-9 and TRBJ2-1, with TRBD2 identical over 13 bases. This CDR3 region has 16 residues. CDR1 is SEHNR and CDR2 is FQNEAQ in the germline V gene (reference sequence). Trimming cost V 5 bases and J 9 bases; bases outside gene matches: 10.

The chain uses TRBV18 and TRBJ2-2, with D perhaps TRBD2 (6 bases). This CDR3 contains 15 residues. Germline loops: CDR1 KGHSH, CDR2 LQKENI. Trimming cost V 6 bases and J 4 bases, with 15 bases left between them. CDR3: CASSPRGGATGELFF. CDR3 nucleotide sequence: TGTGCCAGCTCTCCGCGCGGCGGGGCCACCGGGGAGCTGTTTTTT.

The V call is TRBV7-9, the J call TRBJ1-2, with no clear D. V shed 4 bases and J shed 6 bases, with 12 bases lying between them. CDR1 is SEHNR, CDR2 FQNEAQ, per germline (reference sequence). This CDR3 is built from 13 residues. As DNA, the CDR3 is TGTGCCAGCAGCTCCCTATACGGAGATGGCTACACCTTC. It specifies CASSSLYGDGYTF.

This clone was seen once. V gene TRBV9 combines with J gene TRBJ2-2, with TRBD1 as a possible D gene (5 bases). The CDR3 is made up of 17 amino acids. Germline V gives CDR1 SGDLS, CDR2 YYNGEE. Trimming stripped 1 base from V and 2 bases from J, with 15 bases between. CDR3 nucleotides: TGTGCCAGCAGCGTAAGTTCAGGGATGCGAAACACCGGGGAGCTGTTTTTT. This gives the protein CASSVSSGMRNTGELFF.

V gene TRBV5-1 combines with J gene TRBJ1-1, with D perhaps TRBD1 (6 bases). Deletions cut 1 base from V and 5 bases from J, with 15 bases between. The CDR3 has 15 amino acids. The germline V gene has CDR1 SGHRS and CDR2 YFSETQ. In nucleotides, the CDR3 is TGCGCCAGCAGCTTGCTCAGCGGGACAATAACTGAAGCTTTCTTT. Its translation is CASSLLSGTITEAFF.

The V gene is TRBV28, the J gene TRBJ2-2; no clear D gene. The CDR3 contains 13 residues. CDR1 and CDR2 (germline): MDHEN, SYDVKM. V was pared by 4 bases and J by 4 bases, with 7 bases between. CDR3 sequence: CASSSDITGELFF. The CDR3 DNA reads TGTGCCAGCAGTTCCGACATCACCGGGGAGCTGTTTTTT. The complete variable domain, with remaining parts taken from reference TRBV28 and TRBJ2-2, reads DVKVTQSSRYLVKRTGEKVFLECVQDMDHENMFWYRQDPGLGLRLIYFSYDVKMKEKGDIPEGYSVSREKKERFSLILESASTNQTSMYLCASSSDITGELFFGEGSRLTVL.

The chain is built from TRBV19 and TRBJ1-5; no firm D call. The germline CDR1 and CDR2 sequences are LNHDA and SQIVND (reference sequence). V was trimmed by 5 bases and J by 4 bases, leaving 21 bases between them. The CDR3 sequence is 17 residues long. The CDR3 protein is CASSDPTLQAQNQPQHF. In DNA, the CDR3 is TGTGCCAGTAGTGATCCCACCCTGCAGGCCCAAAATCAGCCCCAGCATTTT.

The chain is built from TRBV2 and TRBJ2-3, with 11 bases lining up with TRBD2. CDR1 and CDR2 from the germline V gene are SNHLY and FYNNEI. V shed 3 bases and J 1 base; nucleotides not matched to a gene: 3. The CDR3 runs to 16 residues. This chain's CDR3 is CASSDSLAGGTDTQYF. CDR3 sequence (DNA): TGTGCCAGCAGTGATTCACTAGCGGGGGGCACAGATACGCAGTATTTT.